A single sample gave rise to the 28 T cell receptor beta chains below, sequenced in a study of naive and memory T cell subsets. The beta constant-region primer was an equimolar mix of two oligonucleotides covering TRBC1 and TRBC2. Four rounds of PCR amplified the ligated cDNA using nested alpha and beta constant-region primers plus SP2. TCRdb re-called the UMI-ligation and nested PCR reads through MiXCR, storing one row per CDR3 protein. Of roughly 130,000 distinct CDR3 sequences listed, roughly 32% are singletons. Specimen: central memory CD4+ T cells from blood. The receptors come from a human donor in good health.

The V and J genes are TRBV2 and TRBJ2-1; TRBD2 agrees at 10 bases. The CDR3 is made up of 15 amino acids. J was trimmed by 9 bases and V by 6 bases; bases with no gene match: 11. Looked up from germline, CDR1 is SNHLY and CDR2 is FYNNEI. The CDR3 DNA sequence: TGTGCCAGCAGCCTGGGGCTAGCGGGAGTGAGTGAGCAGTTCTTC. It translates to CASSLGLAGVSEQFF.

This clonotype was seen only a few times. The chain is built from TRBV20-1 and TRBJ1-1; D remains ambiguous. V lost 3 bases to trimming and J lost 4 bases, with 6 bases between them. Per germline, CDR1 DFQATT and CDR2 SNEGSKA (reference sequence). This CDR3 is built from 11 residues. CDR3 bases: TGCAGTGCTAGGGGAAGCACTGAAGCTTTCTTT. This translates into CSARGSTEAFF.

This clonotype was detected a few times. V gene TRBV28 combines with J gene TRBJ1-2; 7 positions agree with TRBD1. This CDR3 has 15 residues. The germline gives CDR1 MDHEN, CDR2 SYDVKM. With V trimmed by 2 bases and J by 8 bases, 11 bases remained unmatched. The CDR3 DNA reads TGTGCCAGCAGTTTAGTCCGCACAGGGGTAAACGGCTACACCTTC. Translated, it gives CASSLVRTGVNGYTF.

This clonotype was picked up a small number of times. The V call is TRBV7-2, the J call TRBJ1-4; D remains ambiguous. CDR1 is SGHTA, CDR2 FQGNSA, per germline. The CDR3 runs 12 residues. V was cut by 8 bases and J by 8 bases, with 12 bases left in between. CDR3: CASGLISEKLFF. CDR3 DNA sequence: TGTGCCAGCGGTCTTATAAGCGAAAAACTGTTTTTT.

The chain has TRBV10-3 and TRBJ2-5, with D possibly being TRBD2 (6 bases). The CDR3 is made up of 14 amino acids. Per germline, CDR1 ENHRY and CDR2 SYGVKD. Trimming removed 8 bases at V and 2 bases at J, with 15 bases between. CDR3 protein: CAIGAGLDQETQYF. CDR3 in DNA: TGTGCCATCGGGGCGGGACTCGATCAAGAGACCCAGTACTTC.

This chain links TRBV19 with TRBJ1-5; no firm D call. Germline V gives CDR1 LNHDA, CDR2 SQIVND (reference sequence). The CDR3 runs to 17 residues. Trimming pared 6 bases from V and 0 bases from J, leaving 18 bases between. CDR3 sequence: CASSPRPKGYSNQPQHF. For the CDR3, the DNA is TGTGCCAGTAGCCCCAGGCCTAAAGGCTATAGCAATCAGCCCCAGCATTTT.

This clonotype appeared a few times. The gene calls are TRBV18 and TRBJ2-5; D possibly corresponds to TRBD1 (5 bases). The CDR3 loop spans 15 amino acids. Per the germline V gene, CDR1 is KGHSH and CDR2 is LQKENI. The V end was cut by 0 bases, the J end by 3 bases, with 11 bases between. DNA for the CDR3: TGTGCCAGCTCACCACCGGAGACAGTTAAAGAGACCCAGTACTTC. Its protein product is CASSPPETVKETQYF. The full variable domain, with the rest looked up from reference TRBV18 and TRBJ2-5, is NAGVMQNPRHLVRRRGQEARLRCSPMKGHSHVYWYRQLPEEGLKFMVYLQKENIIDESGMPKERFSAEFPKEGPSILRIQQVVRGDSAAYFCASSPPETVKETQYFGPGTRLLVL.

This clonotype was found a few times. The genes are TRBV11-2 and TRBJ2-3, with D possibly being TRBD2 (5 bases). The germline V and J ends were trimmed by 7 bases and 3 bases, with 11 bases remaining between them. This CDR3 has 13 amino acids. CDR1 is SGHAT and CDR2 is FQNNGV in the germline V gene. CDR3 protein: CASMGASTDTQYF. CDR3 nucleotides: TGTGCCAGCATGGGAGCCTCAACAGATACGCAGTATTTT.

The gene calls are TRBV20-1 and TRBJ1-5; D unresolved. The CDR3 has 15 amino acids. Germline V gene data show CDR1 as DFQATT and CDR2 as SNEGSKA (reference sequence). V lost 6 bases to trimming and J lost 0 bases, with 15 bases between them. In nucleotides, the CDR3 is TGCAGTGCACCGAGTTCCGTATATAGCAATCAGCCCCAGCATTTT. It encodes CSAPSSVYSNQPQHF.

This clonotype was detected only a few times. The CDR3 nucleotides read TGTGCCACCAGCGGGGGAAAAATTACAGATACGCAGTATTTT. It encodes CATSGGKITDTQYF. This chain links TRBV15 with TRBJ2-3; D assignment may be TRBD1 or TRBD2 (5 bases each). Germline V lookup: CDR1 LNHNV, CDR2 YYDKDF (reference sequence). This CDR3 spans 14 amino acids. V lost 5 bases and J lost 3, with 12 bases in between.

The chain employs TRBV29-1 and TRBJ2-1; perhaps TRBD1 as D (8 bases). Germline values: CDR1 SQVTM, CDR2 ANQGSEA. The CDR3 totals 16 residues. V lost 6 bases and J lost 3, with 21 bases in between. The CDR3 nucleotides read TGCAGCGTCGTGCCGGGGGGACAGGCCATCTACAATGAGCAGTTCTTC. It encodes CSVVPGGQAIYNEQFF.

The V gene is TRBV12-3 or TRBV12-4, the J gene TRBJ2-1; D may be TRBD1 (6 bases). Trimming shortened V by 8 bases and J by 7 bases, and 15 bases separated the two germline ends. There are 13 residues in the CDR3. CDR3 loop: CASHRVRSNEQFF. The CDR3 DNA follows: TGTGCCAGCCACAGGGTCCGAAGTAATGAGCAGTTCTTC.

This clonotype turned up a few times. The genes are TRBV29-1 and TRBJ1-3; D not certain. Trimming cost V 3 bases and J 4 bases, with 10 bases left between them. This CDR3 region has 13 residues. Germline lookup yields CDR1 SQVTM and CDR2 ANQGSEA. The CDR3 spells CSVDPGWGNTIYF. The CDR3 DNA is TGCAGCGTTGATCCAGGCTGGGGAAACACCATATATTTT.

Ten or more counts support this clonotype. The chain joins TRBV5-1 to TRBJ2-7; 12 bases are shared with TRBD2. The V gene's germline CDR1 is SGHRS and CDR2 YFSETQ. V shed 4 bases and J 2 bases; nucleotides not matched to a gene: 7. This CDR3 has 16 residues. CDR3 DNA sequence: TGCGCCAGCAGCCATCGGACTAGCGGGACGACCTACGAGCAGTACTTC. This codes for CASSHRTSGTTYEQYF.

The gene calls are TRBV7-9 and TRBJ2-3; no clear D. This CDR3 is 14 amino acids long. V was trimmed by 3 bases and J by 4 bases, leaving 11 bases between them. The germline CDR1 and CDR2 sequences are SEHNR and FQNEAQ (reference sequence). CDR3 DNA: TGTGCCAGCAGCTTTACAAGCTTGGCAGATACGCAGTATTTT. This sequence encodes CASSFTSLADTQYF.

This clonotype came up a few times. The rearrangement links TRBV20-1 to TRBJ2-2; tentative D call: TRBD2 (5 bases). CDR1 is DFQATT and CDR2 is SNEGSKA in the germline V gene (reference sequence). Trimming removed 6 bases at V and 6 bases at J, with 11 bases between. CDR3 length: 12 amino acids. The CDR3 nucleotides read TGCAGTGCGCAGAGGGATGCCGGGGAGCTGTTTTTT. It yields the protein CSAQRDAGELFF.

In this sample, this clonotype turned up many times. The chain combines TRBV29-1 with TRBJ2-2; weak D call: TRBD2 (6 bases). Germline values: CDR1 SQVTM, CDR2 ANQGSEA. V lost 7 bases and J lost 1, with 13 bases in between. The CDR3 covers 14 residues. The CDR3 coding sequence is TGCAGCGCCCAGGTGGGAGGGAACACCGGGGAGCTGTTTTTT. Residues: CSAQVGGNTGELFF.

This chain links TRBV5-4 with TRBJ1-1; TRBD1 aligns across 8 bases. Unmatched junction bases numbered 2, after V lost 0 bases and J lost 1 base. Germline CDR1 reads SGHNT; CDR2 reads YYREEE (reference sequence). This CDR3 region has 15 residues. CDR3 bases: TGTGCCAGCAGCTTGGTGGACAGGGAGAACACTGAAGCTTTCTTT. Protein: CASSLVDRENTEAFF. The full variable domain, in which reference TRBV5-4 and TRBJ1-1 provide the parts outside the CDR3, is ETGVTQSPTHLIKTRGQQVTLRCSSQSGHNTVSWYQQALGQGPQFIFQYYREEENGRGNFPPRFSGLQFPNYSSELNVNALELDDSALYLCASSLVDRENTEAFFGQGTRLTVV.

The chain combines TRBV19 with TRBJ1-5, with D unresolved. The CDR3 has 15 amino acids. The germline V gene has CDR1 LNHDA and CDR2 SQIVND (reference sequence). Trimming removed 1 base at V and 2 bases at J, with 9 bases between. Here the CDR3 reads CASSIGLHGNQPQHF. CDR3 in DNA: TGTGCCAGTAGTATAGGGCTCCATGGCAATCAGCCCCAGCATTTT.

This clonotype was seen at least ten times. This rearrangement joins TRBV20-1 to TRBJ2-5; 7 bases are a match to TRBD1. From germline, CDR1 is DFQATT and CDR2 SNEGSKA (reference sequence). This CDR3 is built from 16 residues. J lost 1 base, V lost 5 bases, and 13 bases had no gene match. The CDR3 DNA sequence: TGCAGTGCTGTGAATAGGGGGCCCGGATCCCAAGAGACCCAGTACTTC. Translating gives CSAVNRGPGSQETQYF.

The sample holds a few counts of this clonotype. The chain employs TRBV18 and TRBJ1-5; no reliable D call. Looked up from germline, CDR1 is KGHSH and CDR2 is LQKENI. Trimming took off 2 bases at V and 4 bases at J, with 6 bases between the two ends. The CDR3 contains 13 residues. In nucleotides, the CDR3 is TGTGCCAGCTCACCAGGGGTTAATCAGCCCCAGCATTTT. This translates into CASSPGVNQPQHF.

A few counts support this clonotype. V usage is TRBV20-1 and J usage is TRBJ2-1, with D tentatively TRBD1 (5 bases). The CDR3 covers 17 residues. Germline assignment: CDR1 DFQATT and CDR2 SNEGSKA (reference sequence). V gave up 4 bases and J gave up 0 bases, with 19 bases separating them. The CDR3 DNA is TGCAGTGCTAAAGCGACAGTCCCACCTATCTCCTACAATGAGCAGTTCTTC. It translates to CSAKATVPPISYNEQFF.

This clonotype was seen a few times. The rearrangement joins TRBV20-1 to TRBJ1-5; D not certain. V shed 3 bases and J shed 3 bases, with 12 bases lying between them. Germline V CDR1 and CDR2: DFQATT, SNEGSKA (reference sequence). This CDR3 comprises 14 residues. The DNA for the CDR3 is TGCAGTGCTAGTAGCGGGCGAGTCAATCAGCCCCAGCATTTT. Encoded protein: CSASSGRVNQPQHF.

This clonotype was picked up a small number of times. This sequence joins TRBV19 and TRBJ2-1, with a weak D call TRBD2 (6 bases). Germline loops: CDR1 LNHDA, CDR2 SQIVND (reference sequence). This CDR3 has 15 amino acids. V gave up 5 bases and J gave up 0 bases, with 11 bases separating them. The CDR3 region has the DNA TGTGCCAGTAGTGATCTAGCGCTCTCCTACAATGAGCAGTTCTTC. Translated: CASSDLALSYNEQFF. The full variable domain, its missing parts supplied by reference TRBV19 and TRBJ2-1, is DGGITQSPKYLFRKEGQNVTLSCEQNLNHDAMYWYRQDPGQGLRLIYYSQIVNDFQKGDIAEGYSVSREKKESFPLTVTSAQKNPTAFYLCASSDLALSYNEQFFGPGTRLTVL.

The chain recombines TRBV18 with TRBJ1-1, with 7 bases that match TRBD1. Germline CDR1 KGHSH, CDR2 LQKENI. This CDR3 contains 16 residues. J lost 3 bases, V lost 3 bases, and 10 bases had no gene match. For the CDR3, the DNA is TGTGCCAGCTCACCGAGGGACAGAGCCGGGGACACTGAAGCTTTCTTT. Amino acid sequence: CASSPRDRAGDTEAFF.

The J gene is TRBJ1-2, the V gene TRBV12-3 or TRBV12-4; 8 bases match TRBD1. Trimming removed 5 bases from V and 4 bases from J; junction bases left unmatched: 9. The CDR3 totals 15 residues. In DNA, the CDR3 is TGTGCCAGCAGTGCCCCAGGGGGCTCCGGCTATGGCTACACCTTC. Translated, it gives CASSAPGGSGYGYTF.

This clonotype was observed a handful of times. The J gene is TRBJ2-5, the V gene TRBV29-1; the match to TRBD2 covers 8 bases. Germline CDR1 reads SQVTM; CDR2 reads ANQGSEA. CDR3 length: 16 residues. The V and J ends lost 4 bases and 2 bases, in that order; junction bases with no gene match: 12. The CDR3 reads CSVVSGGRTGQETQYF. Here the CDR3 DNA reads TGCAGCGTTGTTAGCGGCGGGAGGACGGGGCAAGAGACCCAGTACTTC.

This clonotype has just one count. The V gene is TRBV12-3 or TRBV12-4, the J gene TRBJ1-3; D unresolved. Deletions cut 6 bases from V and 1 base from J, with 7 bases between. CDR3 length: 13 amino acids. Written as DNA, the CDR3 is TGTGCCAGCAGCGTAGGATCTGGAAACACCATATATTTT. As protein: CASSVGSGNTIYF.